Listed here are 17 T cell receptor beta chains from one sample, sequenced in a study of cytomegalovirus exposure and HLA in healthy donors (TCRdb year 2017). Library preparation was by the immunoSEQ multiplex PCR assay. For the multiplex PCR, a mixture combining 60 forward primers for TCR Vbeta segments and 13 reverse primers for TCR Jbeta segments was used. TCRdb stores this immuneACCESS table with in-frame sequences only. Part of the clones is absent; in the studies checked, under half of the shortfall reflects unresolved V genes, and no reason is known for the rest. The sample table contains approximately 140,000 clones; only one count was recorded for around 83% of them. The ten largest clones add up to 1% to 1.5% of the sample. The sample consisted of PBMCs. The receptors were sampled from a girl aged 2 to 9 in good health and CMV-seronegative.

The genes are TRBV30 and TRBJ2-7; TRBD1 agrees at 7 bases. The V and J ends lost 2 bases and 5 bases, in that order; junction bases with no gene match: 6. The CDR3 totals 13 residues. Germline V CDR1 and CDR2: GTSNPN, SVGIG (reference sequence). The CDR3 reads CAWSPTGPHEQYF. The DNA for the CDR3 is TGTGCCTGGAGTCCGACAGGGCCGCACGAGCAGTACTTC.

The chain joins TRBV7-3 to TRBJ2-1, with TRBD2 matching over 8 bases. Germline V gene data show CDR1 as SGHTA and CDR2 as FQGTGA. CDR3 size: 15 residues. The trim removed 2 bases at V and 3 bases at J, leaving 3 bases unmatched. CDR3 sequence reads: CASSLAGGHYNEQFF. CDR3 nucleotide sequence: TGTGCCAGCAGCTTAGCGGGAGGCCACTACAATGAGCAGTTCTTC.

The chain has TRBV27 and TRBJ2-3; weak D call: TRBD2 (5 bases). Trimming stripped 4 bases from V and 3 bases from J, with 17 bases between. Germline V gene data show CDR1 as MNHEY and CDR2 as SMNVEV (reference sequence). This CDR3 comprises 16 residues. CDR3 sequence: CASSSDMDSSTDTQYF. CDR3 DNA: TGTGCCAGCAGTTCCGACATGGACTCTTCAACAGATACGCAGTATTTT.

The chain employs TRBV28 and TRBJ2-1; 10 bases align to TRBD2. Germline loops: CDR1 MDHEN, CDR2 SYDVKM. CDR3 length: 16 amino acids. The junction had 10 bases not matched to a gene; V was cut back by 3 bases and J by 8 bases. The CDR3 protein is CASSLVLAGVQDEQFF. DNA of the CDR3: TGTGCCAGCAGTTTGGTTCTAGCGGGAGTTCAAGATGAGCAGTTCTTC. Complete variable domain (other parts from reference TRBV28 and TRBJ2-1): DVKVTQSSRYLVKRTGEKVFLECVQDMDHENMFWYRQDPGLGLRLIYFSYDVKMKEKGDIPEGYSVSREKKERFSLILESASTNQTSMYLCASSLVLAGVQDEQFFGPGTRLTVL.

The gene calls are TRBV9 and TRBJ2-1; D perhaps matches TRBD2 (5 bases). The V end lost 4 bases, the J end lost 0 bases, and 11 bases lay between the germline ends. This CDR3 comprises 15 residues. Looked up from germline, CDR1 is SGDLS and CDR2 is YYNGEE. The CDR3 reads CASSPFGDSYNEQFF. The CDR3 region has the DNA TGTGCCAGCAGCCCCTTCGGGGACTCCTACAATGAGCAGTTCTTC.

This clone appeared once. This sequence joins TRBV5-1 and TRBJ2-1; 9 bases line up with TRBD2. CDR1 is SGHRS and CDR2 is YFSETQ in the germline V gene. V shed 4 bases and J 9 bases; nucleotides not matched to a gene: 11. The CDR3 loop spans 15 amino acids. CDR3 sequence reads: CASSLYSGSQGEQFF. The CDR3 DNA is TGCGCCAGCAGCCTATATAGCGGGAGCCAGGGTGAGCAGTTCTTC.

The chain links TRBV18 to TRBJ2-3; D remains unclear. V lost 0 bases and J lost 6, with 4 bases in between. The CDR3 spans 12 residues. The germline CDR1 and CDR2 sequences are KGHSH and LQKENI. CDR3 protein: CASSPPGDTQYF. The CDR3 region has the DNA TGTGCCAGCTCACCACCGGGCGATACGCAGTATTTT.

V and J are TRBV12-5 and TRBJ1-5; 7 positions agree with TRBD1. The CDR3 runs to 16 residues. Trimming removed 2 bases from V and 7 bases from J; junction bases left unmatched: 11. CDR1 LGHNT and CDR2 FRNRAP come from the germline V gene. CDR3 amino acids: CASGLCTGEIGQPQHF. The CDR3 DNA reads TGTGCTAGTGGTTTGTGTACAGGGGAAATAGGCCAGCCCCAGCATTTT. Combining the CDR3 with reference TRBV12-5 and TRBJ1-5 gives the whole variable domain DARVTQTPRHKVTEMGQEVTMRCQPILGHNTVFWYRQTMMQGLELLAYFRNRAPLDDSGMPKDRFSAEMPDATLATLKIQPSEPRDSAVYFCASGLCTGEIGQPQHFGDGTRLSIL.

This clone has a handful of counts. The rearrangement uses TRBV25-1 and TRBJ1-5, with 9 bases lining up with TRBD1. The CDR3 sequence is 18 residues long. CDR1 is MGHDK, CDR2 SYGVNS, per germline. Losses at the gene ends were 5 bases for V and 1 base for J; bases not matched to a gene: 12. The DNA for the CDR3 is TGTGCCAGCAGTCGGCCGACAGGGGGAGAAGGGAGCAATCAGCCCCAGCATTTT. It specifies CASSRPTGGEGSNQPQHF.

The chain uses TRBV6-6 and TRBJ2-7; 7 bases line up with TRBD2. V lost 6 bases to trimming and J lost 6 bases; unmatched junction nucleotides: 17. The CDR3 spans 16 residues. Germline V gives CDR1 MNHNY, CDR2 SVGAGI (reference sequence). CDR3 region: CASSLRPSAPGGEQYF. The CDR3 DNA is TGTGCCAGCAGCCTGCGCCCTAGCGCTCCGGGGGGCGAGCAGTACTTC.

This clone was observed a single time. The chain couples TRBV9 to TRBJ1-1; TRBD1 matches 10 bases. The germline CDR1 and CDR2 sequences are SGDLS and YYNGEE. V lost 7 bases and J lost 9; bases outside the gene matches: 12. The CDR3 runs to 14 residues. In DNA form, the CDR3 reads TGTGCCAGCGGGGGGGAAGGGACAGGGGAAAAAGCTTTCTTT. Translating gives CASGGEGTGEKAFF.

CDR3 DNA sequence: TGCGCCAGCAGCTTGGAGTTTGGGCCCTCGAACACTGAAGCTTTCTTT. It encodes CASSLEFGPSNTEAFF. V gene TRBV5-1 combines with J gene TRBJ1-1; D not certain. The CDR3 is 16 residues long. The V end was cut by 0 bases, the J end by 1 base, with 13 bases between. Germline CDR1 SGHRS, CDR2 YFSETQ.

This clone was observed once. Other nucleotide sequences in the sample specify the same CDR3. The CDR3 nucleotides are TGTGCCAGCAGCTTAGACAGATTCTCTGGGGCCAACGTCCTGACTTTC. Its translation: CASSLDRFSGANVLTF. V and J are TRBV7-2 and TRBJ2-6, with unresolved D. The CDR3 covers 16 residues. Germline CDR1 SGHTA, CDR2 FQGNSA. Trimming shortened V by 1 base and J by 0 bases, and 7 bases separated the two germline ends.

The chain combines TRBV6-5 with TRBJ2-3; D possibly corresponds to TRBD2 (7 bases). Trimming removed 4 bases from V and 4 bases from J, with 12 bases in between. This CDR3 region has 14 residues. Germline values: CDR1 MNHEY, CDR2 SVGAGI. CDR3 residues: CASSSQGGADTQYF. The CDR3 nucleotides are TGTGCCAGCAGTTCACAAGGGGGGGCAGATACGCAGTATTTT.

This chain joins TRBV11-1 and TRBJ2-2; 7 positions match TRBD2. The J segment lost 2 bases and the V segment lost 5 bases, leaving 5 bases of the junction unmatched. The CDR3 covers 15 residues. Germline CDR1 SGHAT, CDR2 FQDESV (reference sequence). The CDR3: CASSNRDYNTGELFF. CDR3 sequence (DNA): TGTGCCAGCAGCAACCGGGACTATAACACCGGGGAGCTGTTTTTT.

The rearrangement uses TRBV28 and TRBJ1-2; 7 bases map to TRBD1. Germline V gene sequence: CDR1 MDHEN, CDR2 SYDVKM. This CDR3 is built from 14 residues. V was pared by 7 bases and J by 3 bases, with 8 bases of the junction left unmatched. CDR3 protein: CASTQTQGYYGYTF. The CDR3 coding sequence is TGTGCCAGCACCCAGACACAGGGGTACTATGGCTACACCTTC.

This clone was recorded a few times. The chain employs TRBV6-5 and TRBJ1-1, with a weak D call TRBD1 (5 bases). Trimming left V 0 bases short and J 4 bases short, with 12 bases between. CDR1 MNHEY and CDR2 SVGAGI come from the germline V gene. The CDR3 contains 15 residues. The chain's CDR3 is CASSYSSVGGTEAFF. The CDR3, as DNA: TGTGCCAGCAGTTACTCGAGTGTCGGGGGCACTGAAGCTTTCTTT.